This T cell receptor (beta chain) was captured by sequencing in a study of CD8+ T cells in alopecia areata. Treatment reported: oral pan-JAK inhibitor, 5-10 mg twice daily. In alopecia areata patients, both lesional scalp punch biopsies and peripheral blood were collected. Sorting of CD4+ and CD8+ T cells was performed on PBMCs. The CDR3 loop spans 16 amino acids. The germline gives CDR1 MGHRA, CDR2 YSYEKL. Extraction of RNA preceded its reverse transcription into cDNA, which served as the sequencing template. The assay was immunoSEQ multiplex PCR, and TCRdb's table has in-frame clones only and misses some. The sample lists 190,000 or so clones, roughly 50% seen once, with more than 5.5% in the top ten. This clone appeared a single time. Antigen specificity is unknown. One end of the junction fails to match germline, which may point to a read error. Study-level results: In scalp samples, resident alphabeta T cells of normal skin are also sequenced. In scalp and blood, many expanded lesional clones persisted during tofacitinib.

This TCR was recovered from a human donor with alopecia areata. The chain carries TRBV4-1 and TRBJ2-3; 11 nucleotides line up with TRBD2. The sample in question was CD4+ T cells sorted from blood, obtained at week 24, from a patient treated with tofacitinib. The CDR3: CASSRGTSGIADTQYF. The CDR3 DNA follows: TGTGCCAGCAGCCGCGGGACTAGCGGAATCGCAGATACGCAGTATTTT.